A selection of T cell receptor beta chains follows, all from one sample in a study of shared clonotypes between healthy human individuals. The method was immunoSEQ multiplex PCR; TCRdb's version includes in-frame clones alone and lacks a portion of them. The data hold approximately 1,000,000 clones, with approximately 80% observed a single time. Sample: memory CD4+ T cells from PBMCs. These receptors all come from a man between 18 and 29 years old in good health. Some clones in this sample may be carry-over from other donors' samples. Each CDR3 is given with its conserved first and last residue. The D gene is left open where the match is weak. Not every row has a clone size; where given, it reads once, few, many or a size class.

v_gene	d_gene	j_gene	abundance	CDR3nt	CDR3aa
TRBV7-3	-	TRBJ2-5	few	TGTGCCAGCAGCTCGGGGGCGCGGGAGACCCAGTACTTC	CASSSGARETQYF
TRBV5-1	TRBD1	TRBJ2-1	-	TGCGCCAGCAGCGTGGACAGGGGGGGATCCTACAATGAGCAGTTCTTC	CASSVDRGGSYNEQFF
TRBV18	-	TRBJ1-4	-	TGTGCCAGCTCATCCTCCAGGGATGAAAAACTGTTTTTT	CASSSSRDEKLFF
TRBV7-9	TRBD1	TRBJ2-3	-	TGTGCCAGCAGCTTAGATGGTGACAGGGGGCAACGAGATACGCAGTATTTT	CASSLDGDRGQRDTQYF
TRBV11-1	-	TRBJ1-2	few	TGTGCCAGCAGCTTAGATGTCTATGGCTACACCTTC	CASSLDVYGYTF
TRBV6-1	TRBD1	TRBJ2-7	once	TGTGCCAGCAGTGAAGCTGGGACAGGGGATCCCTACGAGCAGTACTTC	CASSEAGTGDPYEQYF
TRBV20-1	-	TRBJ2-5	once	TGCAGTGCTAGAGTCGAAGAGACCCAGTACTTC	CSARVEETQYF
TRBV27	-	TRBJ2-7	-	TGTGCCAGCAGTTTAGTCCCAGGCACCTACGAGCAGTACTTC	CASSLVPGTYEQYF
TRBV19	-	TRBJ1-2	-	TGTGCCAGTAGGCTGGACGCTCACTATGGCTACACCTTC	CASRLDAHYGYTF
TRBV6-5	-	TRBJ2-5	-	TGTGCCAGCAGTTCCCCACGGACACGGGCACGCCGAACGTACTTC	CASSSPRTRARRTYF
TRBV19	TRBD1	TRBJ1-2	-	TGTGCCAGCTATGCCCCGCGGGACAGCTATAACTATGGCTACACCTTC	CASYAPRDSYNYGYTF
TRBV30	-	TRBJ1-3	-	TGTGCCTGGAGCGCGGACCGTATCTCTGGAAACACCATATATTTT	CAWSADRISGNTIYF
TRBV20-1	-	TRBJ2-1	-	TGCAGTGCTACCCATTACAATGAGCAGTTCTTC	CSATHYNEQFF
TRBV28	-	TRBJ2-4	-	TGTGCCAGCAGTCTCTCCCGGGGCCTGAACATTCAGTACTTC	CASSLSRGLNIQYF
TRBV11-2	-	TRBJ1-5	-	TGTGCCAGCAGCCCCGGGGGGGGGCTCAATCAGCCCCAGCATTTT	CASSPGGGLNQPQHF
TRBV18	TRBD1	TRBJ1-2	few	TGTGCCAGCTCACAGGGGGCGGACTATGGCTACACCTTC	CASSQGADYGYTF
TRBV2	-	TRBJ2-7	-	TGTGCCAGCAGACGGGACATAACCTCCTACGAGCAGTACTTC	CASRRDITSYEQYF
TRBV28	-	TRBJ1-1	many	TGTGCCAGCAGTTCCGGGGGAGATTACACTGAAGCTTTCTTT	CASSSGGDYTEAFF
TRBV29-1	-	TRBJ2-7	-	TGCCAACGTTCCGGCAGCTCCTACGAGCAGTACTTC	CQRSGSSYEQYF
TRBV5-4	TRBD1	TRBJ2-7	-	TGTGCCAGCAGCCCGGGACAGGTTCCCTACGAGCAGTACTTC	CASSPGQVPYEQYF
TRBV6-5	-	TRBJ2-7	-	TGTGCCAGCAGTTCCGGGACCCATTACGAGCAGTACTTC	CASSSGTHYEQYF
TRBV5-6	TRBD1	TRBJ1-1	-	TGTGCCAGCAGCTTGGAGGGGGCAGGCACTGAAGCTTTCTTT	CASSLEGAGTEAFF
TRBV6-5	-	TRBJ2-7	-	TGTGCCAGCAGTCATCGAGGGGCCTACGAGCAGTACTTC	CASSHRGAYEQYF
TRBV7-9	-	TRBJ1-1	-	TGTGCCAGCAGCCCCGGCCCAGGGGCTTTCTTT	CASSPGPGAFF
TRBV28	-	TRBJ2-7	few	TGTGCCAGCAGTTTAGCCGGACTGACCTACGAGCAGTACTTC	CASSLAGLTYEQYF
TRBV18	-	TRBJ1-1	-	TGTGCCAGCTCACCAGGGGGGTCTGACACTGAAGCTTTCTTT	CASSPGGSDTEAFF
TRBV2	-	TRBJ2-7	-	TGTGCCAGCAGTGAAGGGTGGGGCGAGCAGTACTTC	CASSEGWGEQYF
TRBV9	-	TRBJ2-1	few	TGTGCCAGCAGCGTGACCGGGACTTACAATGAGCAGTTCTTC	CASSVTGTYNEQFF
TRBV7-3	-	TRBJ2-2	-	TGTGCCAGCAGCTCCGGGGCCGCGAACACCGGGGAGCTGTTTTTT	CASSSGAANTGELFF
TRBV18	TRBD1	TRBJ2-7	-	TGTGCCAGCTCACCACCCTCCCGGACAGGGTACGGCGAGCAGTACTTC	CASSPPSRTGYGEQYF
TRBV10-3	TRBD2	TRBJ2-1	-	TGTGCCATCAGTGACCCAACTAGCGGGGGTAATGAGCAGTTCTTC	CAISDPTSGGNEQFF
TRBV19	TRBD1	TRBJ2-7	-	TGTGCCAGTAGTATTAGGACAGGTCCATCCTACGAGCAGTACTTC	CASSIRTGPSYEQYF
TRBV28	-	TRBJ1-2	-	TGTGCCAGCAGCCCGAGCGGACCTGGCTACACCTTC	CASSPSGPGYTF